A single sample is the source of the 15 T cell receptor beta chains below, sequenced in a study of blood T cell repertoires in COVID-19 (dated by TCRdb to about 2020). Library preparation employed the immunoSEQ multiplex PCR assay. TCRdb stores this immuneACCESS table with in-frame sequences only. Part of the clones is absent; in the studies checked, under half of the shortfall reflects unresolved V genes, and no reason is known for the rest. The table for this sample lists roughly 180,000 clones; around 85% of them were counted only once. The ten largest clones capture 1.2% of the sample. The sequenced sample consisted of peripheral blood. The receptors stem from a man aged 55 to 70 who had recovered from COVID-19.

The V call is TRBV25-1, the J call TRBJ1-4; no clear D gene. The V end was cut by 6 bases, the J end by 4 bases, with 3 bases between. The CDR3 covers 11 residues. Germline V gene sequence: CDR1 MGHDK, CDR2 SYGVNS. CDR3 DNA: TGTGCCAGCAGGTATAATGAAAAACTGTTTTTT. Its protein is CASRYNEKLFF.

The chain joins TRBV6-5 to TRBJ1-4; 7 bases align to TRBD1. Germline lookup yields CDR1 MNHEY and CDR2 SVGAGI. J gave up 3 bases and V 5 bases, and 6 bases lay outside the gene matches. This CDR3 is built from 15 residues. Here the CDR3 DNA reads TGTGCCAGCAGTCTTACAGGGGCCCCTAATGAAAAACTGTTTTTT. Translation gives CASSLTGAPNEKLFF.

The chain carries TRBV4-3 and TRBJ2-3; 10 positions agree with TRBD2. V trimming: 5 bases; J trimming: 6 bases; junction bases outside the gene matches: 11. The length of the CDR3 is 16 residues. CDR1 is LGHNA and CDR2 is YSLEER in the germline V gene. The CDR3 protein is CASSDISGGAKDTQYF. In nucleotides, the CDR3 is TGCGCCAGCAGCGACATAAGCGGGGGGGCCAAGGATACGCAGTATTTT.

A single count supports this clone. This rearrangement joins TRBV5-1 to TRBJ2-2; 8 bases agree with TRBD1. After removal of 2 bases from V and 9 bases from J, the junction contained 15 bases not matched to a gene. The CDR3 is 17 residues long. Germline CDR1 SGHRS, CDR2 YFSETQ. As DNA, the CDR3 is TGCGCCAGCAGCTTCCTGACAGGGGCTACATCCTTTAGGGAGCTGTTTTTT. As protein: CASSFLTGATSFRELFF. The whole variable domain, remainder taken from reference TRBV5-1 and TRBJ2-2, is KAGVTQTPRYLIKTRGQQVTLSCSPISGHRSVSWYQQTPGQGLQFLFEYFSETQRNKGNFPGRFSGRQFSNSRSEMNVSTLELGDSALYLCASSFLTGATSFRELFFGEGSRLTVL.

The chain has TRBV7-2 and TRBJ1-1; 10 nucleotides match TRBD1. The CDR3 totals 15 residues. V gave up 2 bases and J gave up 4 bases; unmatched junction bases: 4. Germline V lookup: CDR1 SGHTA, CDR2 FQGNSA. This CDR3 reads CASSLTTGGLTEAFF. Written as DNA, the CDR3 is TGTGCCAGCAGCTTAACGACAGGGGGCCTCACTGAAGCTTTCTTT.

The rearrangement links TRBV27 to TRBJ1-2, with 7 positions matching TRBD1. V trimming: 5 bases; J trimming: 7 bases; junction bases outside the gene matches: 10. The CDR3 contains 14 residues. Germline V gene lookup returns CDR1 MNHEY and CDR2 SMNVEV (reference sequence). The CDR3 reads CASSRQGPRGGYTF. The CDR3 region has the DNA TGTGCCAGCAGTCGACAGGGCCCACGGGGTGGCTACACCTTC.

The V call is TRBV5-5, the J call TRBJ1-1; D is perhaps TRBD1 (5 bases). This CDR3 is 16 amino acids long. Trimming stripped 4 bases from V and 4 bases from J, with 20 bases between. From germline, CDR1 is SGHKS and CDR2 YYEKEE (reference sequence). CDR3 loop: CASSKGWGDSGTEAFF. DNA of the CDR3: TGTGCCAGCAGCAAGGGCTGGGGGGACTCAGGCACTGAAGCTTTCTTT.

This sequence joins TRBV18 and TRBJ2-2; 8 bases fit TRBD1. Unmatched junction bases numbered 11, after V lost 6 bases and J lost 8 bases. The CDR3 consists of 15 residues. Per the germline V gene, CDR1 is KGHSH and CDR2 is LQKENI. The CDR3 loop is CASSPTGASLGELFF. CDR3 coding DNA: TGTGCCAGCTCGCCGACAGGGGCCAGTCTAGGGGAGCTGTTTTTT.

The chain combines TRBV18 with TRBJ2-7; 8 nucleotides align to TRBD1. This CDR3 spans 18 amino acids. Germline assignment: CDR1 KGHSH and CDR2 LQKENI. Trimming at V came to 0 bases and at J to 3 bases, leaving 13 bases not matched to a gene. CDR3 sequence reads: CASSPPFSDRAALYEQYF. The CDR3 DNA reads TGTGCCAGCTCACCACCTTTTTCGGACAGGGCGGCGCTCTACGAGCAGTACTTC.

The rearrangement links TRBV4-1 to TRBJ2-1; 9 bases align to TRBD1. Trimming took 1 base from V and 3 from J; bases not matched to a gene: 7. Germline V gives CDR1 MGHRA, CDR2 YSYEKL. The CDR3 length is 17 residues. This chain's CDR3 is CASSQGVLGQGYNEQFF. DNA of the CDR3: TGCGCCAGCAGCCAAGGGGTGCTGGGACAGGGCTACAATGAGCAGTTCTTC.

This chain connects TRBV6-2 or TRBV6-3 to TRBJ2-1; the D gene is possibly TRBD2 (5 bases). The length of the CDR3 is 11 residues. V lost 2 bases and J lost 15, with 11 bases in between. In germline, CDR1 is MNHEY, CDR2 SVGEGT. CDR3 DNA: TGTGCCAGCAGTTACACTGGCGGGTGGTTCTTC. Protein product: CASSYTGGWFF.

V gene TRBV19 combines with J gene TRBJ1-1; D remains ambiguous. The germline V gene encodes CDR1 LNHDA and CDR2 SQIVND (reference sequence). This CDR3 is 14 amino acids long. The V and J ends lost 2 bases and 4 bases respectively, with 11 bases between them. The CDR3, as DNA: TGTGCCAGTAGTATACCCGGGTTCTTCACTGAAGCTTTCTTT. Its translation: CASSIPGFFTEAFF.

CDR3 sequence: CASTRGDTEAFF. CDR3 sequence (DNA): TGTGCCAGCACCAGGGGTGACACTGAAGCTTTCTTT. The genes are TRBV6-5 and TRBJ1-1, with D possibly being TRBD1 (6 bases). Germline CDR1 reads MNHEY; CDR2 reads SVGAGI. The CDR3 is 12 amino acids. V shed 7 bases and J shed 3 bases, with 9 bases lying between them.

The chain is built from TRBV30 and TRBJ2-5; TRBD1 is a possible D gene (7 bases). Germline CDR1 reads GTSNPN; CDR2 reads SVGIG (reference sequence). The V end lost 1 base, the J end lost 5 bases, and 20 bases lay between the germline ends. This CDR3 is built from 16 residues. CDR3 DNA: TGTGCCTGGAGTGAAAGTTGGAGGGGGCAAGGGGAGACCCAGTACTTC. This codes for CAWSESWRGQGETQYF.

The CDR3 DNA is TGTGCCAGTCTCGGGTCGGCCGGGGAGCTGTTTTTT. Residues: CASLGSAGELFF. The chain has TRBV19 and TRBJ2-2; D is undetermined. The CDR3 contains 12 residues. V shed 8 bases and J shed 6 bases, with 10 bases lying between them. Germline V CDR1 and CDR2: LNHDA, SQIVND (reference sequence).